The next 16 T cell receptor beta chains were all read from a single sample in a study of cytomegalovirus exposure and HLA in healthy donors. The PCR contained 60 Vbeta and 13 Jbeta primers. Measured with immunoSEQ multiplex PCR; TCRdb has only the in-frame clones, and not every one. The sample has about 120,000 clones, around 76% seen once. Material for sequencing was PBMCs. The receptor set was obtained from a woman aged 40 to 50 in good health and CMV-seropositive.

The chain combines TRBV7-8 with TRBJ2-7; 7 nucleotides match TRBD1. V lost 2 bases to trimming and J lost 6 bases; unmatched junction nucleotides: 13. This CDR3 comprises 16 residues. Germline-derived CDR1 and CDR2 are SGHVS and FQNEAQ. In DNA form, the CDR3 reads TGTGCCAGCAGCTTACCCTCCCTGACAGGGCAAAGCGAGCAGTACTTC. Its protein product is CASSLPSLTGQSEQYF.

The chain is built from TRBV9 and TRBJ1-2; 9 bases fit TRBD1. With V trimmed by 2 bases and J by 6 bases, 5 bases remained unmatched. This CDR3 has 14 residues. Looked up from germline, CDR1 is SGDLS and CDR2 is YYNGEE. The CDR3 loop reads CASSVATGGDGYTF. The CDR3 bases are TGTGCCAGCAGCGTGGCGACAGGGGGTGATGGCTACACCTTC.

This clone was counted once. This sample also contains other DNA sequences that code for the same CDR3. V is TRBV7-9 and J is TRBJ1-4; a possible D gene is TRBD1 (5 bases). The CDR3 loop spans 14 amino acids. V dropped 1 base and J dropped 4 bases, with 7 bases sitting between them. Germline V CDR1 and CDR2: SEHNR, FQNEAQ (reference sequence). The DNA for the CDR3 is TGTGCCAGCAGCTTAGGGCAGGGTAATGAAAAACTGTTTTTT. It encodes CASSLGQGNEKLFF.

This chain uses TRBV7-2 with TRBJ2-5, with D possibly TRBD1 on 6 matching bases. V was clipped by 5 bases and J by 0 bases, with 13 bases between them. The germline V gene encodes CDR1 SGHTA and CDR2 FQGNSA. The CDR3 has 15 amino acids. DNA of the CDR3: TGTGCCAGCAGCCGTGGACAGATGTACCAAGAGACCCAGTACTTC. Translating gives CASSRGQMYQETQYF.

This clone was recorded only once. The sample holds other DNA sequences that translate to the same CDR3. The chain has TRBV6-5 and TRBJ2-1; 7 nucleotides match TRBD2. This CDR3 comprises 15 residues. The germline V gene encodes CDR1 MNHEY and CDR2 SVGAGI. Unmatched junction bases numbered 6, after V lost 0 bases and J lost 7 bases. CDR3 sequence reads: CASSYSLGGVNEQFF. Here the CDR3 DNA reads TGTGCCAGCAGTTACTCTTTGGGAGGGGTGAATGAGCAGTTCTTC.

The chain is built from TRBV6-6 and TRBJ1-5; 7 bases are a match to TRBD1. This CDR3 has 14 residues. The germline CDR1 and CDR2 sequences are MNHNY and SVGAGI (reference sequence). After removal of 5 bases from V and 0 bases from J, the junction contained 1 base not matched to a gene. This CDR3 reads CASSGQDSNQPQHF. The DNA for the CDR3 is TGTGCCAGCAGTGGACAGGATAGCAATCAGCCCCAGCATTTT.

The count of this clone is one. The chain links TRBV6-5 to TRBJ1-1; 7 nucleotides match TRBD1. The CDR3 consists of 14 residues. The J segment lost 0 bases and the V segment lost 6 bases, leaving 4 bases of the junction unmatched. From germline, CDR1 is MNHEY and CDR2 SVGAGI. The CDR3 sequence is CASRPGQLNTEAFF. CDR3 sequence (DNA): TGTGCCAGCAGGCCGGGACAGTTGAACACTGAAGCTTTCTTT.

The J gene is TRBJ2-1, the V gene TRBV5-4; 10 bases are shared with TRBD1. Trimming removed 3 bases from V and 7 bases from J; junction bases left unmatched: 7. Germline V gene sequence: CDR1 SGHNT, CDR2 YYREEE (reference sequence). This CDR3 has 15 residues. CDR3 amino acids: CASSSRDRGGNEQFF. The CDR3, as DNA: TGTGCCAGCAGCTCCCGGGACAGGGGAGGTAATGAGCAGTTCTTC.

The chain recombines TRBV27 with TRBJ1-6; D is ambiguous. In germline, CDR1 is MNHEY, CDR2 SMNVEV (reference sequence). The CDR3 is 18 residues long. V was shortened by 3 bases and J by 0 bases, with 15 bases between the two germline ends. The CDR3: CASSFYPILSSYNSPLHF. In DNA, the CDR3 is TGTGCCAGCAGTTTCTACCCGATCCTAAGCTCCTATAATTCACCCCTCCACTTT.

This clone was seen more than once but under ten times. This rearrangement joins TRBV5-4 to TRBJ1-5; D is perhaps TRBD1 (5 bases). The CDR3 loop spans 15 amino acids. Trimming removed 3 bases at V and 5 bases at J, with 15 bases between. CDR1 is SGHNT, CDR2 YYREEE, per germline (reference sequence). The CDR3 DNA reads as TGTGCCAGCAGCTCCGGGGGGGGGATGGATCAGCCCCAGCATTTT. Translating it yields CASSSGGGMDQPQHF.

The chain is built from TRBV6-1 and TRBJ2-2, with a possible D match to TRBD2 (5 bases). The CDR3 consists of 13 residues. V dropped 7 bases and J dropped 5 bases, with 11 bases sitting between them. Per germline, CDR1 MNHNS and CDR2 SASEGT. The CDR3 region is CASNVLATGELFF. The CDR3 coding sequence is TGTGCCAGCAACGTTTTAGCGACCGGGGAGCTGTTTTTT.

This chain's CDR3 is CASSLGRTGNTIYF. The CDR3 bases are TGTGCCAGCAGCTTAGGGCGGACTGGAAACACCATATATTTT. The chain has TRBV7-2 and TRBJ1-3; D ambiguous. Germline CDR1 reads SGHTA; CDR2 reads FQGNSA. Trimming took off 1 base at V and 2 bases at J, with 6 bases between the two ends. This CDR3 spans 14 amino acids.

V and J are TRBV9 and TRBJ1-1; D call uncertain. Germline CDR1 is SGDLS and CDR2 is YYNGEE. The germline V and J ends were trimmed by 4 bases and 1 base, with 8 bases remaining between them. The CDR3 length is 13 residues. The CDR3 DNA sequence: TGTGCCAGCAGCCTCAGTCCGAACACTGAAGCTTTCTTT. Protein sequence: CASSLSPNTEAFF.

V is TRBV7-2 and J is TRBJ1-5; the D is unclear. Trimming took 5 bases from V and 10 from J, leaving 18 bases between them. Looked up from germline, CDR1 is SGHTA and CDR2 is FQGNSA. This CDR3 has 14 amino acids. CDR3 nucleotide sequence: TGTGCCAGCAGCCCCCCGGGAGGCCTGAGCCCCCAGCATTTT. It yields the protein CASSPPGGLSPQHF.

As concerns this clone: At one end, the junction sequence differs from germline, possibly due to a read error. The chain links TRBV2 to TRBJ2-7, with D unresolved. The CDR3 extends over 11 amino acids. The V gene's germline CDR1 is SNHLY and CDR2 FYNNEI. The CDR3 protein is CASSPKLDTLF. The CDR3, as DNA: TGTGCCAGCAGTCCTAAGCTTGACACCCTCTTC.

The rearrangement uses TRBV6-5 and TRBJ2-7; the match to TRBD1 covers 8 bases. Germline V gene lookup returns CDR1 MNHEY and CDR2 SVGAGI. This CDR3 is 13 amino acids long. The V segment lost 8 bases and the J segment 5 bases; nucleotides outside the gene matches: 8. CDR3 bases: TGTGCCAGCTCCTACAGGGGGTTCCACGAGCAGTACTTC. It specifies CASSYRGFHEQYF.